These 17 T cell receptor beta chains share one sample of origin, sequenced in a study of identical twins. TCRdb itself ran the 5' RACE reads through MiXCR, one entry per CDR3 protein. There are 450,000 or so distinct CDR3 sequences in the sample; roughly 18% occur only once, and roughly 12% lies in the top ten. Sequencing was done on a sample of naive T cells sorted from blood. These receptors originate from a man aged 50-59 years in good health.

The CDR3 reads CASRGLAGGPDEQYF. In nucleotides, the CDR3 is TGTGCCAGCCGAGGACTAGCGGGGGGGCCTGACGAGCAGTACTTC. The rearrangement joins TRBV27 to TRBJ2-7; TRBD2 matches 15 bases. The CDR3 is made up of 15 amino acids. Trimming at V came to 8 bases and at J to 5 bases, leaving 7 bases not matched to a gene. Germline V CDR1 and CDR2: MNHEY, SMNVEV (reference sequence).

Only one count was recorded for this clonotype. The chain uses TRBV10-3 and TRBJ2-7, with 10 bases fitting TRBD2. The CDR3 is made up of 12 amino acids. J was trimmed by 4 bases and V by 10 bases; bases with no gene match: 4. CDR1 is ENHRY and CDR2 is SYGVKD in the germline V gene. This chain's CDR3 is CATGLADYEQYF. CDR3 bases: TGTGCCACCGGACTAGCGGATTACGAGCAGTACTTC.

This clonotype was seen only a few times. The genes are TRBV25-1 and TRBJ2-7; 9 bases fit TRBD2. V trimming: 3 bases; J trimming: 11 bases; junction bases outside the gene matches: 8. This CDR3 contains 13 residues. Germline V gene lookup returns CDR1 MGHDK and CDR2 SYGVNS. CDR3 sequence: CASSDVDSGREYF. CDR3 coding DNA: TGTGCCAGCAGTGATGTAGATAGCGGGAGAGAGTACTTC.

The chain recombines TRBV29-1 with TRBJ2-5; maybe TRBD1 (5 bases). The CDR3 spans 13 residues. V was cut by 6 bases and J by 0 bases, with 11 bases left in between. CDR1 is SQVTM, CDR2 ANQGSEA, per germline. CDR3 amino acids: CSVAGFHQETQYF. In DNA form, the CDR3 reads TGCAGCGTGGCAGGGTTCCACCAAGAGACCCAGTACTTC.

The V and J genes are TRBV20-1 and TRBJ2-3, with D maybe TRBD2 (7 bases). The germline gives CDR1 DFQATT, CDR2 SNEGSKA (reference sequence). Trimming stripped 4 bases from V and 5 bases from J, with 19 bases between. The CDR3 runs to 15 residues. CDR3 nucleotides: TGCAGTGCTACGTTGAGGGGGGGAGTGAAAGATACGCAGTATTTT. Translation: CSATLRGGVKDTQYF.

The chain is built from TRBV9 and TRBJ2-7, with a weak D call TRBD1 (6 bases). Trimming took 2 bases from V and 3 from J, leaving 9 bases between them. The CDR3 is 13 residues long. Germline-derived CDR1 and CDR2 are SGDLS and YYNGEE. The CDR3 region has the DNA TGTGCCAGCAGCGTCGGGACAAACTACGAGCAGTACTTC. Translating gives CASSVGTNYEQYF.

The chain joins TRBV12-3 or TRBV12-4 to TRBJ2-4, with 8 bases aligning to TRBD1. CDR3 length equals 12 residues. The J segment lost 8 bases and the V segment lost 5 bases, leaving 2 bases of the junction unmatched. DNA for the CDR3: TGTGCCAGCAGTAACAGGGGGGACATTCAGTACTTC. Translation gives CASSNRGDIQYF.

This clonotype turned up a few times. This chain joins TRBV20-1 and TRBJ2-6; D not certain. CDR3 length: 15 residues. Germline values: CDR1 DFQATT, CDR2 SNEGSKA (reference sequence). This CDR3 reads CETPGRHHGANVLTF. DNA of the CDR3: TGCGAGACCCCTGGTAGACATCATGGGGCCAACGTCCTGACTTTC.

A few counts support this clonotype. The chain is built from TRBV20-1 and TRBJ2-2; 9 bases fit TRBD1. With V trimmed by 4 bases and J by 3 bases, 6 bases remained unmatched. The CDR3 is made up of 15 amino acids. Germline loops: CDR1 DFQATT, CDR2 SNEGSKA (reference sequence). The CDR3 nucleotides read TGCAGTGCTACCGGGACAGGGCGGGACACCGGGGAGCTGTTTTTT. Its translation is CSATGTGRDTGELFF.

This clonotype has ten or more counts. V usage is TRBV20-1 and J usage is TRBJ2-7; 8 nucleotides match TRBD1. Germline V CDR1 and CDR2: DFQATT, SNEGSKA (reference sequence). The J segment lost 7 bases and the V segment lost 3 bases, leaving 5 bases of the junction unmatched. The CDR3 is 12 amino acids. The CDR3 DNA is TGCAGTGCTAGTCAGGGGGCAAGTGAGCAGTACTTC. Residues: CSASQGASEQYF.

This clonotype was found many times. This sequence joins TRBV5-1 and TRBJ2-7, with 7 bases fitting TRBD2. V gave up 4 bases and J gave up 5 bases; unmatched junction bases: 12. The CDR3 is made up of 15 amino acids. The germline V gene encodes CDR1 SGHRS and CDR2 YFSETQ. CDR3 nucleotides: TGCGCCAGCAGCCCAATGACGGGGGGAGTCCACGAGCAGTACTTC. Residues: CASSPMTGGVHEQYF.

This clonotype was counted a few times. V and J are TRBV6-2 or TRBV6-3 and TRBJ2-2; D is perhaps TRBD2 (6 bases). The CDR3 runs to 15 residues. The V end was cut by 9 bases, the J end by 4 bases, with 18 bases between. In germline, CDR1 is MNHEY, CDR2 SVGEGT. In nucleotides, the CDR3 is TGTGCCAGTTCCTCCGGGACGCGGGGCACCGGGGAGCTGTTTTTT. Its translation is CASSSGTRGTGELFF.

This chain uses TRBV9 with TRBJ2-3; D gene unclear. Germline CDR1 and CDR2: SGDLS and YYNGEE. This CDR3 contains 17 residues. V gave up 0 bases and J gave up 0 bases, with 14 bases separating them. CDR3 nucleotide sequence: TGTGCCAGCAGCGTAGCGGTGGTAGCCGGTAGCACAGATACGCAGTATTTT. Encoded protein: CASSVAVVAGSTDTQYF.

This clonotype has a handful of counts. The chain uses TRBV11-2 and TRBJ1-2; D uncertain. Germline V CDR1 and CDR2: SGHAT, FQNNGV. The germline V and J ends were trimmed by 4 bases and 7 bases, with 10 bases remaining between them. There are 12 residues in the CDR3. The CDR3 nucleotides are TGTGCCAGCAGCTCAAATCGGGTTGGCTACACCTTC. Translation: CASSSNRVGYTF.

CDR3 sequence reads: CASRPGQGSGGANVLTF. The CDR3 nucleotides are TGTGCCAGTAGACCGGGACAGGGTAGTGGTGGGGCCAACGTCCTGACTTTC. The chain is built from TRBV19 and TRBJ2-6, with 9 bases matching TRBD1. Germline V gene sequence: CDR1 LNHDA, CDR2 SQIVND (reference sequence). CDR3 length equals 17 residues. V shed 6 bases and J 3 bases; nucleotides not matched to a gene: 9.

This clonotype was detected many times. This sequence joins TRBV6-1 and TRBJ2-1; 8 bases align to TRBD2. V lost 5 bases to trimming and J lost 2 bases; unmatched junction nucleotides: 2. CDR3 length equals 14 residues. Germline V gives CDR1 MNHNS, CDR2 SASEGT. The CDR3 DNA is TGTGCCAGCAGTCCGGGACTAGCCTACAATGAGCAGTTCTTC. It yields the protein CASSPGLAYNEQFF.

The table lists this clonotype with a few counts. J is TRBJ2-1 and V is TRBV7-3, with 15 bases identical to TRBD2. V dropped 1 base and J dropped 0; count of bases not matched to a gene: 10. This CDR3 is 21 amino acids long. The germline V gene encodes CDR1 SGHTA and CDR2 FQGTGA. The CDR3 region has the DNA TGTGCCAGCAGCTTAAATTCCGGGACTAGCGGGAGGTGGGGCTCCTACAATGAGCAGTTCTTC. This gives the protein CASSLNSGTSGRWGSYNEQFF.